The 5 T cell receptor beta chains reported below all come from one sample, sequenced in a study of T cells after yellow fever vaccination. In TCRdb, the 5' RACE reads were re-called with MiXCR into one record per CDR3 protein. The repertoire holds some 500,000 distinct CDR3 sequences, with approximately 12% as singletons. The specimen was PBMCs, collected on the day of the yellow fever booster vaccination. The source of these receptors is a man aged 25 to 40 who received the YFV17D yellow fever vaccine.

This sequence joins TRBV7-9 and TRBJ1-1; D is unclear. Germline CDR1 and CDR2: SEHNR and FQNEAQ (reference sequence). The CDR3 is 16 residues long. Trimming took 5 bases from V and 1 from J, leaving 17 bases between them. The chain's CDR3 is CASSPVRSGGNTEAFF. CDR3 nucleotides: TGTGCCAGCAGCCCCGTGAGGTCGGGCGGGAACACTGAAGCTTTCTTT. Drawing the rest from reference TRBV7-9 and TRBJ1-1, the complete variable domain is DTGVSQNPRHKITKRGQNVTFRCDPISEHNRLYWYRQTLGQGPEFLTYFQNEAQLEKSRLLSDRFSAERPKGSFSTLEIQRTEQGDSAMYLCASSPVRSGGNTEAFFGQGTRLTVV.

This clonotype was seen repeatedly, ten times or more. The J gene is TRBJ2-1, the V gene TRBV10-2; 13 bases line up with TRBD2. CDR3 size: 14 residues. Losses at the gene ends were 6 bases for V and 7 bases for J; bases not matched to a gene: 3. Per the germline V gene, CDR1 is WSHSY and CDR2 is SAAADI. This CDR3 reads CASRLAGGGNEQFF. DNA for the CDR3: TGCGCCAGCAGACTAGCGGGAGGGGGAAATGAGCAGTTCTTC.

Only a few counts were recorded for this clonotype. The chain is built from TRBV20-1 and TRBJ2-5; 8 bases match TRBD2. This CDR3 contains 15 residues. V was pared by 6 bases and J by 1 base, with 10 bases of the junction left unmatched. Germline CDR1 is DFQATT and CDR2 is SNEGSKA (reference sequence). The CDR3 spells CSAHRVAGSQETQYF. CDR3 nucleotide sequence: TGCAGTGCCCACCGGGTAGCGGGATCCCAAGAGACCCAGTACTTC.

This clonotype was counted only a few times. The V gene is TRBV7-9, the J gene TRBJ2-1; TRBD1 aligns across 9 bases. This CDR3 spans 15 amino acids. Germline V gene lookup returns CDR1 SEHNR and CDR2 FQNEAQ (reference sequence). V dropped 5 bases and J dropped 3; count of bases not matched to a gene: 5. The CDR3 spells CASSPETGGYNEQFF. CDR3 nucleotides: TGTGCCAGCAGCCCAGAGACAGGGGGCTACAATGAGCAGTTCTTC.

This chain joins TRBV7-2 and TRBJ1-6; the D is unclear. CDR3 length: 13 residues. CDR1 and CDR2 from the germline V gene are SGHTA and FQGNSA. V shed 5 bases and J shed 10 bases, with 12 bases lying between them. The CDR3 loop is CASSPENSSPLHF. The CDR3 nucleotides read TGTGCCAGCAGCCCCGAAAATTCCTCACCCCTCCACTTT.